The present entry profiles one T cell receptor beta chain with its context. This entry comes from a study of regulatory T cells in long-lasting Graves disease. As to time point: newly diagnosed GD, antithyroid drugs for less than 3 months. After RNA was extracted from PBMCs, the TCR library was made from it. V was shortened by 11 bases and J by 1 base, with 14 bases between the two germline ends. The CDR3 consists of 13 residues. Germline-derived CDR1 and CDR2 are MDHEN and SYDVKM. HTBI primers from iRepertoire and Arm-PCR of CDR3 regions yielded the TCR beta libraries. TCRdb itself ran the multiplex PCR reads through MiXCR, one entry per CDR3 protein. The table includes roughly 350,000 distinct CDR3 sequences, approximately 15% detected once. The same specimen was also included in a second study, on T cells in Graves' hyperthyroidism and ophthalmopathy. According to that study: Across 18 months, stable Graves' hyperthyroidism was marked by no progression to ophthalmopathy. Primed by the HTBI set, a first-round RT-PCR was run on the TCR CDR3. Most thyroid clonotypes with frequency above 0.001 were detected in blood. For ophthalmopathy, model prediction preceded onset by a median 6.5 months.

The clonotype originates from a man aged 35 to 55 with Graves disease. The chain combines TRBV28 with TRBJ1-1; TRBD1 might be the D (5 bases). Sequenced here: peripheral blood mononuclear cells (PBMCs), sampled at new diagnosis, from a patient treated with antithyroid drugs. The CDR3 coding sequence is TGTGCCGCCCGGCCGGGGGAGAACACTGAAGCTTTCTTT. This gives the protein CAARPGENTEAFF.